The T cell receptor beta chain described here comes from a study of T cell repertoires in cytomegalovirus infection. Notes on the study in general: There were HLA-C-restricted CMV-specific TCR beta clonotypes dominating the ex vivo response.

V was cut by 2 bases and J by 3 bases, with 9 bases left in between. Germline-derived CDR1 and CDR2 are SGHDN and FVKESK. This CDR3 comprises 14 residues. For this clonotype: Its antigen is undetermined.

Using its own MiXCR run on the reads, TCRdb lists one record per CDR3 protein. This table has some 350,000 distinct CDR3 sequences, roughly 36% appearing once. Specimen: cultured PBMCs, collected from culture after CMV antigen stimulation. The receptor was isolated from a human donor in good health (CMV status not recorded). Some clones in this sample may be carry-over from other donors' samples. This chain uses TRBV14 with TRBJ2-3; the D gene is possibly TRBD1 (6 bases). The CDR3 nucleotides read TGTGCCAGCAGCCAACTTACAGGGACAGATACGCAGTATTTT. Protein product: CASSQLTGTDTQYF.